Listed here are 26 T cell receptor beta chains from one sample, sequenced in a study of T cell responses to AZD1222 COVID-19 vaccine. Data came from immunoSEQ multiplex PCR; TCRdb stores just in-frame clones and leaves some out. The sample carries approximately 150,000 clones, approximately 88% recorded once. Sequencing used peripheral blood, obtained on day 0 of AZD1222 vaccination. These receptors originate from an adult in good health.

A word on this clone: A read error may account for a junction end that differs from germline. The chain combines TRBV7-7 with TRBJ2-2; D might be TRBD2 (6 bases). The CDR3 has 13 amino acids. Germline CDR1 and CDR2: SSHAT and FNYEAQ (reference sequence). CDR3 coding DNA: TGTGCTAGCAGCCGGGACTCTACCGGGGAGCTGTTTTTT. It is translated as CASSRDSTGELFF. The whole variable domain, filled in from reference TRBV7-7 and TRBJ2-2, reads GAGVSQSPRYKVTKRGQDVTLRCDPISSHATLYWYQQALGQGPEFLTYFNYEAQPDKSGLPSDRFSAERPEGSISTLTIQRTEQRDSAMYRCASSRDSTGELFFGEGSRLTVL.

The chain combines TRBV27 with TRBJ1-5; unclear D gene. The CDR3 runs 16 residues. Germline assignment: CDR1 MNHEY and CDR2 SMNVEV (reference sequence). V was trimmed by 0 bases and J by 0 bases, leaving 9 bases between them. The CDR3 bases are TGTGCCAGCAGTTTATCGAGATACCCTAGCAATCAGCCCCAGCATTTT. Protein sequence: CASSLSRYPSNQPQHF.

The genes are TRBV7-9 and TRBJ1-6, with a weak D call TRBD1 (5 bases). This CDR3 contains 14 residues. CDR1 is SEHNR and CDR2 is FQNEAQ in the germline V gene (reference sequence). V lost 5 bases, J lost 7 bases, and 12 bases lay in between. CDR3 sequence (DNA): TGTGCCAGCAGCCCACGGGACGGAAATTCACCCCTCCACTTT. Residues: CASSPRDGNSPLHF. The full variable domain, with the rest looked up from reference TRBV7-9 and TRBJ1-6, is DTGVSQNPRHKITKRGQNVTFRCDPISEHNRLYWYRQTLGQGPEFLTYFQNEAQLEKSRLLSDRFSAERPKGSFSTLEIQRTEQGDSAMYLCASSPRDGNSPLHFGNGTRLTVT.

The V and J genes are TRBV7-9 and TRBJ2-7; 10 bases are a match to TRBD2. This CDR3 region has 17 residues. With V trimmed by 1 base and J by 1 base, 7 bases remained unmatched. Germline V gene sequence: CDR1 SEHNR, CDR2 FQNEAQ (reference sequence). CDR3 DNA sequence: TGTGCCAGCAGCTTAGGTCCTAGCGGGGGCAGATCCTACGAGCAGTACTTC. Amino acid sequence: CASSLGPSGGRSYEQYF.

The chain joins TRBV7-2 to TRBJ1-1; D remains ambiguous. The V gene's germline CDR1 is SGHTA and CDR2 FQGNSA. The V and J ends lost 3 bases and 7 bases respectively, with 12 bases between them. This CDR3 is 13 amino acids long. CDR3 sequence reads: CASSLLRVGEAFF. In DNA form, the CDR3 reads TGTGCCAGCAGCTTGTTGAGGGTAGGTGAAGCTTTCTTT.

This chain's CDR3 is CASSPKQGASTEAFF. The CDR3 coding sequence is TGTGCCAGCTCACCCAAACAGGGGGCGAGCACTGAAGCTTTCTTT. The chain joins TRBV18 to TRBJ1-1; 9 bases line up with TRBD1. The V and J ends lost 3 bases and 4 bases, in that order; junction bases with no gene match: 6. This CDR3 comprises 15 residues. Per the germline V gene, CDR1 is KGHSH and CDR2 is LQKENI.

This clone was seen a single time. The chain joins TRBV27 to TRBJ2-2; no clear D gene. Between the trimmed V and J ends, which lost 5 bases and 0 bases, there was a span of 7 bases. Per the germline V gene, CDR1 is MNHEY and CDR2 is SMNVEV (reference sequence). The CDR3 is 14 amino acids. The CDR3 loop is CASSIIPNTGELFF. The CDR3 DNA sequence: TGTGCCAGCAGTATCATCCCGAACACCGGGGAGCTGTTTTTT.

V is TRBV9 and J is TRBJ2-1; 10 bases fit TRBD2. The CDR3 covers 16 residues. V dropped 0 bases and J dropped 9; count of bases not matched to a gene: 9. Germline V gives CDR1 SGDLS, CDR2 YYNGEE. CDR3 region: CASSVGGLAGVSEQFF. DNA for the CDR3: TGTGCCAGCAGCGTAGGAGGGCTAGCGGGGGTTAGTGAGCAGTTCTTC.

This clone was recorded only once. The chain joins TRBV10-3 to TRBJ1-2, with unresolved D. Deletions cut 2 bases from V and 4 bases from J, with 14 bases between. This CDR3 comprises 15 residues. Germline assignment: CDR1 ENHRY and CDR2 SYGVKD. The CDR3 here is CAISEMQIRFYGYTF. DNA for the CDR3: TGTGCCATCAGTGAGATGCAGATTCGATTCTATGGCTACACCTTC.

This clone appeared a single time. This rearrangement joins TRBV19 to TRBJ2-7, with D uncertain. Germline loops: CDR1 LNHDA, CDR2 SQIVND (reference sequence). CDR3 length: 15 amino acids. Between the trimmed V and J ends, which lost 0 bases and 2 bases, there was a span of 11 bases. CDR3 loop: CASSIDLYGTYEQYF. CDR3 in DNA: TGTGCCAGTAGTATAGATCTTTACGGTACCTACGAGCAGTACTTC.

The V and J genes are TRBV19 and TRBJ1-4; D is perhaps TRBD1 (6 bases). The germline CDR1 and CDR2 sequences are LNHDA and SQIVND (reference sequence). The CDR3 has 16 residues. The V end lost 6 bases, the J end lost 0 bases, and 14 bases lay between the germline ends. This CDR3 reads CASSPRTETTNEKLFF. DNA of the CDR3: TGTGCCAGTAGCCCAAGGACAGAAACAACTAATGAAAAACTGTTTTTT.

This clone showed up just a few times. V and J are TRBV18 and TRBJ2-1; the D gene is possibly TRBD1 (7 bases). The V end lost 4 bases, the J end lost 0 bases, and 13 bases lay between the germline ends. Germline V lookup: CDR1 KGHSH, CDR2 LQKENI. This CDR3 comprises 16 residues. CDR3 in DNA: TGTGCCAGCTCACTAACAGGGGAGGCCTCCTACAATGAGCAGTTCTTC. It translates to CASSLTGEASYNEQFF. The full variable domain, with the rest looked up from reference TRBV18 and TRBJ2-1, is NAGVMQNPRHLVRRRGQEARLRCSPMKGHSHVYWYRQLPEEGLKFMVYLQKENIIDESGMPKERFSAEFPKEGPSILRIQQVVRGDSAAYFCASSLTGEASYNEQFFGPGTRLTVL.

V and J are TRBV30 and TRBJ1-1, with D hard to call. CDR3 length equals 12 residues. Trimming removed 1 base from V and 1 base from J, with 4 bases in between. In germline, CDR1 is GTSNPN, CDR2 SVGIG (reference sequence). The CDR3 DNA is TGTGCCTGGAGTGATGGGAACACTGAAGCTTTCTTT. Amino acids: CAWSDGNTEAFF.

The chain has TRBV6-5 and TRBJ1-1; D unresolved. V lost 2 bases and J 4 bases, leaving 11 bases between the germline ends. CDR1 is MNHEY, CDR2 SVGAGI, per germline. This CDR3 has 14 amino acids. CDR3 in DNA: TGTGCCAGCAGTTACGGGGTTATAGGCACTGAAGCTTTCTTT. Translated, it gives CASSYGVIGTEAFF.

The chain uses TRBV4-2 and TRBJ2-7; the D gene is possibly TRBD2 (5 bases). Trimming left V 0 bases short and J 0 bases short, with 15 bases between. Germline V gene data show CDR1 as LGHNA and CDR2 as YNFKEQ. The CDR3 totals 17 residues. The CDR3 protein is CASSQEGPEGSSYEQYF. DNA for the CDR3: TGTGCCAGCAGCCAAGAAGGACCAGAAGGGAGCTCCTACGAGCAGTACTTC.

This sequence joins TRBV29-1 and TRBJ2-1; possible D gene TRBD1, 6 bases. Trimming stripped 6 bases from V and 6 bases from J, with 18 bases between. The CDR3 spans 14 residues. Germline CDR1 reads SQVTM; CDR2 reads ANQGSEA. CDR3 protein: CSVGPGRGGNEQFF. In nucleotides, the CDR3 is TGCAGCGTAGGGCCTGGCAGGGGTGGCAATGAGCAGTTCTTC.

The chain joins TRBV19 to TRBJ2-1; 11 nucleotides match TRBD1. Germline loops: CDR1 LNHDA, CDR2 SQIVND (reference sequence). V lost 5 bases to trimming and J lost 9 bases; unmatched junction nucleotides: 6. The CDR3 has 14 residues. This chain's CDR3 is CASSFGTGGSEQFF. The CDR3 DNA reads TGTGCCAGTAGTTTCGGGACAGGGGGAAGTGAGCAGTTCTTC.

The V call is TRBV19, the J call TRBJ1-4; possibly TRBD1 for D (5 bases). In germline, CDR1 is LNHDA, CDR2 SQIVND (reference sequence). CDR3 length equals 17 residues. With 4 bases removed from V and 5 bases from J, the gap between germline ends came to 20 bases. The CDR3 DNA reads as TGTGCCAGTAGTACCGGAGCCGCCGGTTACAGGAATGAAAAACTGTTTTTT. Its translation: CASSTGAAGYRNEKLFF.

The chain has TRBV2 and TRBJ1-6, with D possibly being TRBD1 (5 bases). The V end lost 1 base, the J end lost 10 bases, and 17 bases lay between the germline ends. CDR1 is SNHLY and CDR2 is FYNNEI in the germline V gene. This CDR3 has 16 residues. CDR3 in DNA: TGTGCCAGCAGTGAAGAAGGTGGGGCAGTAACCTCACCCCTCCACTTT. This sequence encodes CASSEEGGAVTSPLHF.

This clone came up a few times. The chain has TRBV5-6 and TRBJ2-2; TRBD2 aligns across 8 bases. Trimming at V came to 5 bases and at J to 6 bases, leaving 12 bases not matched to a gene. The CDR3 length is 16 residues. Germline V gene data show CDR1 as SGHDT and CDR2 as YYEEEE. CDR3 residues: CASSPLTGGLAGELFF. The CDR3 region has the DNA TGTGCCAGCAGTCCGCTAACGGGGGGGCTGGCCGGGGAGCTGTTTTTT.

In DNA form, the CDR3 reads TGTGCCAGCAGCCCCCTCGACGACTACTATGGCTACACCTTC. It yields the protein CASSPLDDYYGYTF. The chain couples TRBV3-1 (or the pseudogene TRBV3-2) to TRBJ1-2; D not resolved. Germline CDR1 LGHDT, CDR2 YNNKEL (reference sequence). There are 14 residues in the CDR3. V lost 4 bases to trimming and J lost 3 bases, with 12 bases between them.

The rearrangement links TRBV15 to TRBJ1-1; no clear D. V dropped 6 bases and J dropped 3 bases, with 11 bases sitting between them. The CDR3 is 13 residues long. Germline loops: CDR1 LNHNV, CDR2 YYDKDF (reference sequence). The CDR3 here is CATRQRRDTEAFF. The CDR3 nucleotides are TGTGCCACCAGACAAAGAAGAGACACTGAAGCTTTCTTT.

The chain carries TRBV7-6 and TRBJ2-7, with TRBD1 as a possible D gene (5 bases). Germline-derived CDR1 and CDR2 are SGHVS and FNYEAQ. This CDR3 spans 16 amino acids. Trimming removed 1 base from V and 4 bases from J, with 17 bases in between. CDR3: CASSLGAPKGNYEQYF. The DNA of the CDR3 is TGTGCCAGCAGCTTAGGCGCCCCGAAGGGGAATTACGAGCAGTACTTC.

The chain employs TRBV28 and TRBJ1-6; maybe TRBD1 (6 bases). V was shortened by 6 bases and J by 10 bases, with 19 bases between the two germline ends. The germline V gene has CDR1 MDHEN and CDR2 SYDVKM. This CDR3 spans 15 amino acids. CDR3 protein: CASRIEGGPGSPLHF. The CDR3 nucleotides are TGTGCCAGCAGAATAGAGGGGGGCCCGGGATCACCCCTCCACTTT.

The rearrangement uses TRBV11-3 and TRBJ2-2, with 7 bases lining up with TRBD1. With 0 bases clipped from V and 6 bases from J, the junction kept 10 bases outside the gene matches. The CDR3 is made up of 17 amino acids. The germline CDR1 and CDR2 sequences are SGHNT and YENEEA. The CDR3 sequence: CASSLDPRGGAPGELFF. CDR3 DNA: TGTGCCAGCAGCTTAGACCCGAGAGGGGGCGCCCCCGGGGAGCTGTTTTTT.

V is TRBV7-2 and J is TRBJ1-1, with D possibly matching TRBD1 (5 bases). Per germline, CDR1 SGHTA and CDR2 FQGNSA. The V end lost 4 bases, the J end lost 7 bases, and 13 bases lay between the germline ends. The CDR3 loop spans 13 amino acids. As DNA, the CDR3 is TGTGCCAGCAGCTCTCCGGGGGGAAATGAAGCTTTCTTT. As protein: CASSSPGGNEAFF.